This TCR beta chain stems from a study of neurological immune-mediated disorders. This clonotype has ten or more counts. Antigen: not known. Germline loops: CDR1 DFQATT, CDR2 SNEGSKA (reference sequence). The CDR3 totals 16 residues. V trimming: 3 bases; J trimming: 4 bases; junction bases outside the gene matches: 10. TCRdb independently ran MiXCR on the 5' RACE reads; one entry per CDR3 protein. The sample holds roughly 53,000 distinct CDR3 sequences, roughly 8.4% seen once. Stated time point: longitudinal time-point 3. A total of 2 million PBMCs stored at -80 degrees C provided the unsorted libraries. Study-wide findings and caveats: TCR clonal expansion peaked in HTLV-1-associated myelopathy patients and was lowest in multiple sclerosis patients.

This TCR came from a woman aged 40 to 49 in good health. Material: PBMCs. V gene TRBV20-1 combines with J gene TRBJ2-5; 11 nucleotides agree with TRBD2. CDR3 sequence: CSARFFSGRAGETQYF. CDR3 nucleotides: TGCAGTGCTAGGTTTTTTAGCGGGAGGGCCGGAGAGACCCAGTACTTC.